Presented here are 6 T cell receptor beta chains from one specimen sequenced in a study of T cell responses to AZD1222 COVID-19 vaccine. This table comes from immunoSEQ multiplex PCR, and its TCRdb copy is limited to in-frame clones, with some not included. The table lists around 140,000 clones, approximately 91% of them singletons. Sequenced material: peripheral blood, taken on day 0 of AZD1222 vaccination. Source of these receptors: an adult in good health.

The chain combines TRBV27 with TRBJ1-1; no reliable D call. Germline V gene data show CDR1 as MNHEY and CDR2 as SMNVEV (reference sequence). The CDR3 spans 14 residues. V lost 4 bases and J lost 3, with 12 bases in between. The CDR3 DNA reads TGTGCCAGCAGTTATAAGTCCATGTACACTGAAGCTTTCTTT. As protein: CASSYKSMYTEAFF.

This clone was recorded a few times. V is TRBV18 and J is TRBJ2-2, with D possibly matching TRBD1 (5 bases). This CDR3 has 14 amino acids. Trimming took 2 bases from V and 11 from J, leaving 15 bases between them. CDR1 and CDR2 from the germline V gene are KGHSH and LQKENI. The CDR3 DNA sequence: TGTGCCAGCTCACCAAACAGGTCAGGGAAAGAGCTGTTTTTT. It encodes CASSPNRSGKELFF.

Here the CDR3 DNA reads TGTGCCAGCTCACCGGAAGGCGGGAGCGGTTACGAGCAGTACTTC. Its protein is CASSPEGGSGYEQYF. The rearrangement uses TRBV18 and TRBJ2-7, with TRBD2 matching 7 bases. The V gene's germline CDR1 is KGHSH and CDR2 LQKENI. The CDR3 length is 15 residues. V was clipped by 3 bases and J by 4 bases; unmatched bases: 9.

The gene calls are TRBV30 and TRBJ1-2, with no clear D. V shed 0 bases and J shed 8 bases, with 7 bases lying between them. The CDR3 is made up of 11 amino acids. Germline loops: CDR1 GTSNPN, CDR2 SVGIG (reference sequence). This CDR3 reads CAWSVTVGYTF. For the CDR3, the DNA is TGTGCCTGGAGTGTAACCGTGGGCTACACCTTC. Variable domain in full (rest from reference TRBV30 and TRBJ1-2): SQTIHQWPATLVQPVGSPLSLECTVEGTSNPNLYWYRQAAGRGLQLLFYSVGIGQISSEVPQNLSASRPQDRQFILSSKKLLLSDSGFYLCAWSVTVGYTFGSGTRLTVV.

The chain has TRBV7-3 and TRBJ2-7; 13 nucleotides align to TRBD2. V was pared by 6 bases and J by 4 bases, with 6 bases of the junction left unmatched. CDR3 length: 15 residues. The germline V gene encodes CDR1 SGHTA and CDR2 FQGTGA. CDR3 protein: CASSSTLAGGYEQYF. In DNA form, the CDR3 reads TGTGCCAGCAGTTCAACACTAGCGGGGGGGTACGAGCAGTACTTC.

CDR3: CASRGQSNQPQHF. DNA of the CDR3: TGTGCCAGCAGGGGACAAAGCAATCAGCCCCAGCATTTT. This chain links TRBV6-6 with TRBJ1-5, with TRBD1 as a possible D gene (6 bases). Germline V gene lookup returns CDR1 MNHNY and CDR2 SVGAGI (reference sequence). The CDR3 contains 13 residues. V was cut by 6 bases and J by 1 base, with 7 bases left in between.